Shown below are 18 T cell receptor beta chains from a single sample sequenced in a study of T cells after yellow fever vaccination. TCRdb reanalysed the 5' RACE reads using MiXCR and keeps one entry per CDR3 protein. The sample includes 350,000 or so distinct CDR3 sequences, roughly 7.5% of them seen just once. Sample: PBMCs, taken 45 days after the first yellow fever vaccination. The origin of the receptors is a man between 18 and 29 years old who received the YFV17D yellow fever vaccine.

This clonotype was found many times. This chain links TRBV12-3 or TRBV12-4 with TRBJ2-5, with 9 bases matching TRBD1. The V segment lost 3 bases and the J segment 5 bases; nucleotides outside the gene matches: 4. The CDR3 runs to 14 residues. The CDR3 protein is CASSFTGGMETQYF. The CDR3 DNA reads TGTGCCAGCAGTTTTACAGGGGGCATGGAGACCCAGTACTTC.

The chain combines TRBV7-9 with TRBJ1-4, with 8 bases matching TRBD1. The germline V gene has CDR1 SEHNR and CDR2 FQNEAQ (reference sequence). CDR3 size: 15 residues. The ends lost 6 bases at V and 6 bases at J; junction bases unmatched: 9. The CDR3 coding sequence is TGTGCCAGCAGTCAGGTGGGACAGGCCCATGAAAAACTGTTTTTT. Residues: CASSQVGQAHEKLFF.

There are a few counts of this clonotype. This chain uses TRBV20-1 with TRBJ2-1; 7 positions match TRBD2. Germline lookup yields CDR1 DFQATT and CDR2 SNEGSKA (reference sequence). V lost 4 bases and J lost 2; bases outside the gene matches: 2. CDR3 size: 13 residues. The CDR3 nucleotides are TGCAGTGCTATAGCGGGTGCCTACAATGAGCAGTTCTTC. Encoded protein: CSAIAGAYNEQFF.

The CDR3 sequence: CASSQEGNGQQETQYF. CDR3 DNA: TGCGCCAGCAGCCAAGAAGGCAACGGACAGCAAGAGACCCAGTACTTC. The chain employs TRBV4-3 and TRBJ2-5, with a tentative D call TRBD1 (6 bases). This CDR3 contains 16 residues. The V end lost 0 bases, the J end lost 2 bases, and 13 bases lay between the germline ends. In germline, CDR1 is LGHNA, CDR2 YSLEER.

J is TRBJ2-1 and V is TRBV27; D possibly corresponds to TRBD1 (6 bases). This CDR3 is built from 14 residues. CDR1 and CDR2 (germline): MNHEY, SMNVEV (reference sequence). Trimming cost V 6 bases and J 3 bases, with 12 bases left between them. CDR3 DNA: TGTGCCAGCAGGCCAGGGGTGAACTACAATGAGCAGTTCTTC. Its protein product is CASRPGVNYNEQFF.

This clonotype came up many times. The V gene is TRBV25-1, the J gene TRBJ2-3; maybe TRBD2 (7 bases). Germline CDR1 is MGHDK and CDR2 is SYGVNS. Trimming cost V 7 bases and J 0 bases, with 11 bases left between them. The CDR3 is 14 residues long. CDR3 residues: CASTGGLSTDTQYF. As DNA, the CDR3 is TGTGCCAGCACGGGGGGCTTAAGCACAGATACGCAGTATTTT.

This sequence joins TRBV4-3 and TRBJ2-4; TRBD1 might be the D (6 bases). Germline V gives CDR1 LGHNA, CDR2 YSLEER. V gave up 4 bases and J gave up 9 bases, with 13 bases separating them. CDR3 length equals 13 residues. The CDR3 sequence is CASSLRDTSIQYF. CDR3 DNA: TGCGCCAGCAGCCTCCGGGACACTAGCATTCAGTACTTC.

There are a few counts of this clonotype. The chain couples TRBV5-6 to TRBJ2-3, with a possible D match to TRBD1 (5 bases). The length of the CDR3 is 15 residues. The V gene's germline CDR1 is SGHDT and CDR2 YYEEEE. V gave up 4 bases and J gave up 6 bases, with 18 bases separating them. The CDR3, as DNA: TGTGCCAGCAGCCCACTGGACACGCCGCGGGATACGCAGTATTTT. Amino acids: CASSPLDTPRDTQYF. Full variable domain (remainder filled in from reference TRBV5-6 and TRBJ2-3): DAGVTQSPTHLIKTRGQQVTLRCSPKSGHDTVSWYQQALGQGPQFIFQYYEEEERQRGNFPDRFSGHQFPNYSSELNVNALLLGDSALYLCASSPLDTPRDTQYFGPGTRLTVL.

This clonotype was observed a few times. The J gene is TRBJ2-5, the V gene TRBV5-1, with D unclear. V dropped 1 base and J dropped 5 bases, with 18 bases sitting between them. CDR1 and CDR2 from the germline V gene are SGHRS and YFSETQ. The CDR3 has 16 amino acids. The CDR3 sequence: CASSLLGTTPHETQYF. CDR3 DNA: TGCGCCAGCAGCTTGTTGGGTACCACCCCCCATGAGACCCAGTACTTC.

The V call is TRBV6-5, the J call TRBJ1-4; D uncertain. V lost 0 bases to trimming and J lost 0 bases, with 14 bases between them. Germline CDR1 is MNHEY and CDR2 is SVGAGI. The CDR3 runs 18 residues. Here the CDR3 DNA reads TGTGCCAGCAGTTACTCGAGTATGTCGGGTACAACTAATGAAAAACTGTTTTTT. This gives the protein CASSYSSMSGTTNEKLFF.

The chain is built from TRBV5-4 and TRBJ1-2, with a possible D match to TRBD1 (5 bases). V was clipped by 1 base and J by 4 bases, with 14 bases between them. CDR1 and CDR2 from the germline V gene are SGHNT and YYREEE (reference sequence). This CDR3 spans 15 amino acids. CDR3 coding DNA: TGTGCCAGCAGCTTGAGGGGAGGGCCGACCTATGGCTACACCTTC. Protein sequence: CASSLRGGPTYGYTF.

This clonotype was seen a few times. The V and J genes are TRBV18 and TRBJ1-5; TRBD1 matches 8 bases. The junction had 7 bases not matched to a gene; V was cut back by 2 bases and J by 7 bases. The CDR3 consists of 15 residues. Germline CDR1 and CDR2: KGHSH and LQKENI. The CDR3 loop reads CASSPDRGAAQPQHF. In DNA, the CDR3 is TGTGCCAGCTCACCAGACAGGGGTGCCGCACAGCCCCAGCATTTT.

This clonotype was recorded at least ten times. The CDR3 sequence: CASSPPPGQGKELFF. The CDR3 coding sequence is TGTGCCAGCAGCCCGCCCCCGGGACAGGGGAAGGAACTGTTTTTT. This chain links TRBV7-9 with TRBJ1-4; 10 bases align to TRBD1. Germline V gene lookup returns CDR1 SEHNR and CDR2 FQNEAQ (reference sequence). The CDR3 is made up of 15 amino acids. The J segment lost 12 bases and the V segment lost 5 bases, leaving 12 bases of the junction unmatched.

This clonotype was observed a few times. This chain links TRBV20-1 with TRBJ2-5; TRBD2 matches at 9 bases. V lost 0 bases and J lost 3; bases outside the gene matches: 5. Germline V lookup: CDR1 DFQATT, CDR2 SNEGSKA (reference sequence). The CDR3 is 15 residues long. The CDR3 DNA reads TGCAGTGCTAGAGAACTGACTAGCGGAAAAGAGACCCAGTACTTC. Amino acid sequence: CSARELTSGKETQYF.

The gene calls are TRBV5-1 and TRBJ2-3; D gene uncertain. V lost 4 bases and J lost 2, with 11 bases in between. The CDR3 runs to 14 residues. CDR1 is SGHRS, CDR2 YFSETQ, per germline. The CDR3 spells CASSTPVITDTQYF. CDR3 DNA sequence: TGCGCCAGCAGCACCCCGGTGATCACAGATACGCAGTATTTT. The full variable domain, in which reference TRBV5-1 and TRBJ2-3 provide the parts outside the CDR3, is KAGVTQTPRYLIKTRGQQVTLSCSPISGHRSVSWYQQTPGQGLQFLFEYFSETQRNKGNFPGRFSGRQFSNSRSEMNVSTLELGDSALYLCASSTPVITDTQYFGPGTRLTVL.

The chain has TRBV18 and TRBJ2-5; D is uncertain. V lost 3 bases and J 3 bases, leaving 11 bases between the germline ends. The germline V gene encodes CDR1 KGHSH and CDR2 LQKENI. This CDR3 is built from 14 residues. CDR3 region: CASSPNDGEETQYF. CDR3 in DNA: TGTGCCAGCTCACCCAACGATGGGGAAGAGACCCAGTACTTC.

This clonotype was counted only a few times. The chain is built from TRBV7-9 and TRBJ2-1, with D possibly being TRBD2 (6 bases). The CDR3 loop spans 11 amino acids. The germline CDR1 and CDR2 sequences are SEHNR and FQNEAQ (reference sequence). V was clipped by 4 bases and J by 16 bases, with 14 bases between them. CDR3 loop: CASSSRDSDFF. In DNA, the CDR3 is TGTGCCAGCAGCTCCCGGGACTCTGACTTCTTC.

In its sample, this clonotype was seen many times. V and J are TRBV4-3 and TRBJ2-3; 7 nucleotides match TRBD2. The CDR3 has 20 residues. J lost 3 bases, V lost 1 base, and 19 bases had no gene match. Germline V gene sequence: CDR1 LGHNA, CDR2 YSLEER. This chain's CDR3 is CASSQGPGAGALGGTDTQYF. CDR3 DNA: TGCGCCAGCAGCCAAGGGCCCGGGGCCGGGGCGCTGGGGGGGACAGATACGCAGTATTTT.